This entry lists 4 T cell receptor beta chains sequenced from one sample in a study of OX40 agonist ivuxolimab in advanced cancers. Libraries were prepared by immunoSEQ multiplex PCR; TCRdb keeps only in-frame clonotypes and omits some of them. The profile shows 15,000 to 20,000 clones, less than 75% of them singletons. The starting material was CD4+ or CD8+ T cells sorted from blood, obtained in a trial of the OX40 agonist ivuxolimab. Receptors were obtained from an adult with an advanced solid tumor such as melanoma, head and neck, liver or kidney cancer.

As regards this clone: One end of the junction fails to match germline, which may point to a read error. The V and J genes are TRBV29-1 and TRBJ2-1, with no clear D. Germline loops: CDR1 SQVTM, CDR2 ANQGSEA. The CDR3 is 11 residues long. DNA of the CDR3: TGCAGCGTTGAAGATCAAGGTTTCAAGCTCTTC. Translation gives CSVEDQGFKLF.

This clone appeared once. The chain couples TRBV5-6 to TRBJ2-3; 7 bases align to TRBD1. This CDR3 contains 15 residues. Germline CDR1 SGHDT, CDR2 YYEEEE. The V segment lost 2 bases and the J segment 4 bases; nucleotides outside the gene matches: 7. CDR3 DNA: TGTGCCAGCAGCTTAAAACAGGGGTCGGCAGATACGCAGTATTTT. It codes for CASSLKQGSADTQYF.

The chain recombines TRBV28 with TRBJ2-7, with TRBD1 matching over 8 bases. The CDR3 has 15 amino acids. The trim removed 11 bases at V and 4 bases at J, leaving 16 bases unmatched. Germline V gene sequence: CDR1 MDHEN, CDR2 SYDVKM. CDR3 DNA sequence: TGTGCCGTCCTCCACCGGGCAGGGGGCTTGTACGAGCAGTACTTC. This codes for CAVLHRAGGLYEQYF. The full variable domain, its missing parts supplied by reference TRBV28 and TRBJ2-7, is DVKVTQSSRYLVKRTGEKVFLECVQDMDHENMFWYRQDPGLGLRLIYFSYDVKMKEKGDIPEGYSVSREKKERFSLILESASTNQTSMYLCAVLHRAGGLYEQYFGPGTRLTVT.

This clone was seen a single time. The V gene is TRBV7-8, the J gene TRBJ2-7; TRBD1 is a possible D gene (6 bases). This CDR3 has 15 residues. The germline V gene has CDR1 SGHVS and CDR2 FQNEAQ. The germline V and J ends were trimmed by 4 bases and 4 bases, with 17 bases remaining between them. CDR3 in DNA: TGTGCCAGCAGCTCCGCCACAGGGTGGAATTACGAGCAGTACTTC. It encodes CASSSATGWNYEQYF.